This T cell receptor beta chain was found in a study of cytomegalovirus exposure and HLA in healthy donors. About the study: The platform used for the 120 validation repertoires matched that of the roughly 630 first-cohort repertoires, a later analysis reported. Whole-study findings and limits: The study recorded over 150 TCR beta chains that were cytomegalovirus-associated.

Points on this clone: What it binds is not known.

Trimming cost V 3 bases and J 10 bases; bases outside gene matches: 10. The CDR3 runs 15 residues. Per germline, CDR1 SGDLS and CDR2 YYNGEE. Here immunoSEQ multiplex PCR was the method, and the copy in TCRdb shows in-frame clones only, minus some. The repertoire has some 150,000 clones, more than 85% of them found once; the top ten carry approximately 0.7%. The receptor was derived from a man aged 18 to 30 in good health and CMV-seronegative. Sequencing was done on a sample of PBMCs. The chain has TRBV9 and TRBJ1-6; 7 bases align to TRBD1. The CDR3 loop is CASSEMTGPGSPLHF. For the CDR3, the DNA is TGTGCCAGCAGCGAAATGACAGGGCCTGGCTCACCCCTCCACTTT.